The clone carrying this T cell receptor (beta chain) was recorded a few times. Its specificity is not known. Researchers attached unique molecular identifiers to individual cDNA molecules. TCRdb fed the 5' RACE reads into MiXCR, producing one record per CDR3 protein. The sample carries around 44,000 distinct CDR3 sequences, approximately 9.8% recorded once. V was pared by 0 bases and J by 2 bases, with 8 bases of the junction left unmatched. Per the germline V gene, CDR1 is SGDLS and CDR2 is YYNGEE. There are 19 residues in the CDR3. The sample is drawn from a study of early T cells in non-severe SARS-CoV-2 infection. Study overall: The study sequenced bulk RNA from unsorted whole blood, with chains unpaired. Study outcomes and limitations: VDJdb-based matching was biased toward anti-spike CD8 responses and missed private and CD4 specificities.

The source of this sequence is an adult who was a healthcare worker with PCR-confirmed SARS-CoV-2 infection or an uninfected control (not recorded which). The V call is TRBV9, the J call TRBJ2-1; 13 nucleotides align to TRBD2. Sequenced material: whole blood. The CDR3 nucleotides read TGTGCCAGCAGCGTAGAGGTGACTAGCGGGAGGTGGGCCTACAATGAGCAGTTCTTC. This gives the protein CASSVEVTSGRWAYNEQFF.